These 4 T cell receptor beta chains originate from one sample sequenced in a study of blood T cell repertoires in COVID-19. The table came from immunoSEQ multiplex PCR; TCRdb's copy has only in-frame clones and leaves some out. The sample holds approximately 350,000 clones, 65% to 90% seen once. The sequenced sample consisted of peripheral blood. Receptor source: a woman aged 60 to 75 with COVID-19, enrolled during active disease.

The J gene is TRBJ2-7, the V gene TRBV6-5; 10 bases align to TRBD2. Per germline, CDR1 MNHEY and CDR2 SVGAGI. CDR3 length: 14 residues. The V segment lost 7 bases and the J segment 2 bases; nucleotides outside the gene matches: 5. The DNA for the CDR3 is TGTGCCAGCAAGGGGACTAGCGCAACCTACGAGCAGTACTTC. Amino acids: CASKGTSATYEQYF.

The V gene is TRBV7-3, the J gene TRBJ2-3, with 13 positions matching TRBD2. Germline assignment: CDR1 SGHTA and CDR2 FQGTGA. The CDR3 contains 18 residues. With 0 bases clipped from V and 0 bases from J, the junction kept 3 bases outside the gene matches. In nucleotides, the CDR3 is TGTGCCAGCAGCTTAACGGGGACTAGCGGGGATAGCACAGATACGCAGTATTTT. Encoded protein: CASSLTGTSGDSTDTQYF.

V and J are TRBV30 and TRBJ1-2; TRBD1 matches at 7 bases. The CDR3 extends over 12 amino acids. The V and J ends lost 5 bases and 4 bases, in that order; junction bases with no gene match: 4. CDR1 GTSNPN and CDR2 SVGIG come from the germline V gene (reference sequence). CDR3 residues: CAWFRQGYGYTF. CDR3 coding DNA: TGTGCCTGGTTCAGACAGGGCTATGGCTACACCTTC.

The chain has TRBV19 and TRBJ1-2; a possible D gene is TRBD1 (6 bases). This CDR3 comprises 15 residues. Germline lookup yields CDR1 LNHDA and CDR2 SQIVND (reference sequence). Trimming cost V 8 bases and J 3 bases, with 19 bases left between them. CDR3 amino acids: CASVPRAGEYYGYTF. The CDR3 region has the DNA TGTGCCAGTGTTCCAAGGGCAGGGGAGTACTATGGCTACACCTTC. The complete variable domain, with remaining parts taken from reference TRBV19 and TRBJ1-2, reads DGGITQSPKYLFRKEGQNVTLSCEQNLNHDAMYWYRQDPGQGLRLIYYSQIVNDFQKGDIAEGYSVSREKKESFPLTVTSAQKNPTAFYLCASVPRAGEYYGYTFGSGTRLTVV.